Listed below are T cell receptor beta chains from one sample, sequenced in a study of blood T cell repertoires in COVID-19. Generated by immunoSEQ multiplex PCR, the TCRdb table keeps only in-frame clones and is missing some. The sample lists hundreds of thousands of clones, approximately 86% occurring once. The sample comprised peripheral blood. These receptors originate from a man in his sixties or seventies with acute or convalescent COVID-19. Both conserved end residues are part of each CDR3. D genes are given only for firm matches. Size tells how often a clone was seen (once, few, many) or the class of an expanded clone, and some rows leave it out.

cdr3_length d_call clone_size j_call v_call cdr3_aa cdr3_nt
16 TRBD1 . TRBJ2-2 TRBV5-4 CASSLGQGIWTGELFF TGTGCCAGCAGCTTGGGACAGGGGATTTGGACCGGGGAGCTGTTTTTT
13 . . TRBJ1-2 TRBV6-5 CASSQSQDYGYTF TGTGCCAGCAGCCAAAGTCAGGACTATGGCTACACCTTC
14 . few TRBJ2-1 TRBV5-1 CASSPGGLDNEQFF TGCGCCAGCAGCCCGGGGGGCCTAGACAATGAGCAGTTCTTC
13 . . TRBJ1-2 TRBV7-2 CASSLDRLRGYTF TGTGCCAGCAGCTTAGACAGGCTGCGGGGCTACACCTTC
15 TRBD1 . TRBJ1-4 TRBV7-2 CASSSGDRVFEKLFF TGTGCCAGCAGCTCAGGGGACAGGGTGTTCGAAAAACTGTTTTTT
14 . . TRBJ1-4 TRBV5-1 CASTMGGFREKLFF TGCGCCAGCACCATGGGAGGGTTTAGGGAAAAACTGTTTTTT
15 . . TRBJ1-2 TRBV28 CASHSLGAGIGGYTF TGTGCCAGCCACTCCCTGGGGGCTGGGATTGGGGGCTACACCTTC
12 . once TRBJ2-5 TRBV10-3 CAIGREQETQYF TGTGCCATCGGACGGGAGCAGGAGACCCAGTACTTC
13 . . TRBJ1-4 TRBV3-1/TRBV3-2 CASSQRQNEKLFF TGTGCCAGCAGCCAAAGACAGAATGAAAAACTGTTTTTT
13 . once TRBJ2-3 TRBV27 CASEQLRGGTQYF TGTGCCAGTGAACAGTTAAGGGGAGGTACGCAGTATTTT
13 TRBD2 . TRBJ2-5 TRBV7-2 CASRRTSGETQYF TGTGCCAGCAGACGGACTAGCGGGGAGACCCAGTACTTC
24 TRBD2 . TRBJ2-5 TRBV28 CASNLRADRGVAGGSRSPILTQYF TGTGCCAGCAACCTTCGAGCGGACAGAGGGGTAGCGGGAGGGTCAAGGTCACCCATATTAACCCAGTACTTC
12 . . TRBJ1-1 TRBV7-9 CASSTLGQKTFF TGTGCCAGCAGCACCTTGGGGCAGAAAACTTTCTTT
17 TRBD2 . TRBJ2-3 TRBV5-1 CASSLGLAGGTTDTQYF TGCGCCAGCAGCTTGGGACTAGCGGGGGGAACCACAGATACGCAGTATTTT
13 TRBD2 . TRBJ2-3 TRBV28 CATRGGGTDTQYF TGCGCTACCCGGGGGGGCGGCACAGATACGCAGTATTTT
16 TRBD1 few TRBJ2-5 TRBV24-1 CATSDTLTGGLETQYF TGTGCCACCAGTGACACTCTGACAGGGGGCTTAGAGACCCAGTACTTC
14 TRBD2 . TRBJ2-7 TRBV27 CASTPSGRTYEQYF TGTGCCAGCACCCCTAGCGGGAGAACCTACGAGCAGTACTTC
15 . . TRBJ1-5 TRBV29-1 CSVEVGGGGNQPQHF TGCAGCGTTGAAGTGGGCGGGGGGGGCAATCAGCCCCAGCATTTT
14 TRBD2 . TRBJ2-1 TRBV18 CASSSTGTSNEQFF TGTGCCAGCTCAAGTACCGGGACTAGCAATGAGCAGTTCTTC
13 TRBD2 . TRBJ2-5 TRBV2 CASKGAGGETQYF TGTGCCAGCAAAGGGGCGGGAGGAGAGACCCAGTACTTC
12 . . TRBJ2-2 TRBV24-1 CATSVRSGELFF TGTGCCACCAGTGTCCGGTCCGGGGAGCTGTTTTTT
15 TRBD1 . TRBJ2-5 TRBV6-5 CASSPGTALIETQYF TGTGCCAGCAGTCCCGGGACAGCGCTTATAGAGACCCAGTACTTC
13 . . TRBJ2-1 TRBV28 CASSETAYNEQFF TGTGCCAGCAGCGAGACAGCCTACAATGAGCAGTTCTTC
14 TRBD1 . TRBJ1-3 TRBV11-2 CASSQGGSGNTIYF TGTGCCAGCAGCCAGGGGGGATCTGGAAACACCATATATTTT
14 . . TRBJ1-6 TRBV28 CASSLSLADSPLHF TGTGCCAGCAGTTTATCGCTCGCGGATTCACCCCTCCACTTT
15 . . TRBJ1-4 TRBV5-4 CASSRDRSTNEKLFF TGTGCCAGCAGCCGAGACAGGTCAACTAATGAAAAACTGTTTTTT
15 TRBD1 . TRBJ1-2 TRBV18 CASSTRQGGPYGYTF TGTGCCAGCTCAACCCGACAGGGGGGGCCTTATGGCTACACCTTC
17 . . TRBJ2-2 TRBV11-2 CASSLDRIGGTTGELFF TGTGCCAGCAGCTTAGATCGGATTGGCGGAACCACCGGGGAGCTGTTTTTT
13 . . TRBJ2-3 TRBV3-1/TRBV3-2 CASRQGTADTQYF TGTGCCAGCAGGCAGGGTACAGCAGATACGCAGTATTTT
14 . . TRBJ1-5 TRBV2 CASRLGTANQPQHF TGTGCCAGCAGGCTAGGGACTGCCAATCAGCCCCAGCATTTT
21 TRBD2 . TRBJ2-2 TRBV28 CASSPLLGRGGARPNTGELFF TGTGCCAGCAGTCCGCTCCTTGGGCGGGGGGGCGCCCGGCCGAACACCGGGGAGCTGTTTTTT
13 . few TRBJ2-7 TRBV29-1 CSVEDRTRNEQYF TGCAGCGTTGAAGATCGGACACGAAACGAGCAGTACTTC
16 TRBD2 few TRBJ2-2 TRBV4-3 CASSQVAGVNTGELFF TGCGCCAGCAGCCAAGTAGCGGGGGTGAACACCGGGGAGCTGTTTTTT
13 . . TRBJ1-2 TRBV7-9 CASSFEGGYGYTF TGTGCCAGCAGCTTTGAGGGCGGCTATGGCTACACCTTC
14 TRBD2 . TRBJ2-2 TRBV2 CASSVAGATGELFF TGTGCCAGCAGTGTGGCGGGAGCCACCGGGGAGCTGTTTTTT
15 TRBD1 . TRBJ1-2 TRBV15 CATSRDSGTGERNTF TGTGCCACCAGCAGAGATTCGGGGACAGGGGAGCGGAACACCTTC
13 . . TRBJ2-1 TRBV7-9 CASSLGLGLEQFF TGTGCCAGCAGCTTAGGACTAGGACTTGAGCAGTTCTTC
16 . . TRBJ2-7 TRBV4-3 CASSQDVASLSYEQYF TGCGCCAGCAGCCAAGATGTCGCCAGTTTATCTTACGAGCAGTACTTC
14 TRBD1 . TRBJ1-2 TRBV27 CASRTGVRGYGYTF TGTGCCAGCAGGACAGGGGTAAGGGGCTATGGCTACACCTTC
13 . . TRBJ2-7 TRBV19 CASSSGPGYEQYF TGTGCCAGTAGTTCTGGGCCTGGCTACGAGCAGTACTTC
18 . . TRBJ2-4 TRBV30 CAWSAAAPDSLAKNIQYF TGTGCCTGGAGTGCCGCAGCCCCGGACAGTCTAGCCAAAAACATTCAGTACTTC
14 . . TRBJ1-6 TRBV18 CASSPTAEDSPLHF TGTGCCAGCTCACCGACGGCGGAGGATTCACCCCTCCACTTT